The 29 T cell receptor beta chains presented below share a single source sample, sequenced in a study of T cells in Graves' hyperthyroidism and ophthalmopathy (dated by TCRdb to about 2019). The receptor library was made with multiplex PCR. TCRdb names Illumina HiSeq 2000 as the instrument used. Amplification of TCR beta CDR3 regions was carried out from RNA transcripts. The TCR CDR3 was subjected to a first round of RT-PCR using the HTBI primer set and the Qiagen OneStep RT-PCR kit. Using fastp trimming at Q25 and MiXCR clonotype assembly, TCRdb reanalyzed the public sequencing data and kept in-frame beta chains. Here each entry gathers all rows of one CDR3 protein and keeps the most common genes and DNA. This sample is represented by 390,000 or so distinct CDR3 sequences; over 12% of them were singletons. Jointly, the top ten make up around 14% of the sample. Material for sequencing was blood. These receptor sequences come from a man aged 18 to 29 with Graves' ophthalmopathy.

This clonotype was seen many times. V usage is TRBV12-3 or TRBV12-4 and J usage is TRBJ2-1; D uncertain. The CDR3 consists of 16 residues. V was cut by 5 bases and J by 1 base, with 15 bases left in between. The CDR3 region has the DNA TGTGCCAGCAGTCATACCACAGTGGATTCCTACAATGAGCAGTTCTTC. This translates into CASSHTTVDSYNEQFF.

In its sample, this clonotype was seen many times. J is TRBJ2-1 and V is TRBV6-1; D ambiguous. V was pared by 7 bases and J by 4 bases, with 11 bases between. The CDR3 has 13 amino acids. Germline CDR1 and CDR2: MNHNS and SASEGT. The CDR3, as DNA: TGTGCCAGCACTCGGACGGAGTACAATGAGCAGTTCTTC. Protein sequence: CASTRTEYNEQFF.

The gene calls are TRBV15 and TRBJ2-1, with unresolved D. CDR3 length equals 15 residues. The V gene's germline CDR1 is LNHNV and CDR2 YYDKDF (reference sequence). V lost 0 bases, J lost 6 bases, and 12 bases lay in between. The CDR3 spells CATSRDEVGINEQFF. The CDR3 bases are TGTGCCACCAGCAGAGATGAAGTGGGGATCAATGAGCAGTTCTTC.

This clonotype was seen ten or more times. The chain recombines TRBV25-1 with TRBJ2-2, with TRBD2 as a possible D gene (5 bases). Germline CDR1 is MGHDK and CDR2 is SYGVNS. There are 14 residues in the CDR3. Trimming stripped 6 bases from V and 3 bases from J, with 11 bases between. In nucleotides, the CDR3 is TGTGCCAGCAGCAGACCCGGGGACACCGGGGAGCTGTTTTTT. This gives the protein CASSRPGDTGELFF.

This clonotype was counted many times. The chain recombines TRBV12-3 or TRBV12-4 with TRBJ2-7; perhaps TRBD2 as D (5 bases). Trimming pared 3 bases from V and 0 bases from J, leaving 12 bases between. There are 15 residues in the CDR3. The CDR3 region has the DNA TGTGCCAGCAGTTTTGAGGAGCGGTGCTCCTACGAGCAGTACTTC. This sequence encodes CASSFEERCSYEQYF.

The DNA of the CDR3 is TGTGCCAGCACCCATGGGGGGTCCACTGAAGCTTTCTTT. It is translated as CASTHGGSTEAFF. The chain joins TRBV6-1 to TRBJ1-1; perhaps TRBD1 as D (5 bases). The CDR3 consists of 13 residues. The V gene's germline CDR1 is MNHNS and CDR2 SASEGT. V lost 7 bases and J lost 4, with 13 bases in between.

This clonotype was seen repeatedly, ten times or more. The chain links TRBV5-1 to TRBJ2-1, with D perhaps matching TRBD2 (5 bases). The length of the CDR3 is 16 residues. The germline CDR1 and CDR2 sequences are SGHRS and YFSETQ. V lost 1 base and J 0 bases, leaving 11 bases between the germline ends. CDR3 protein: CASSLTETSSYNEQFF. The CDR3 nucleotides are TGCGCCAGCAGCTTGACAGAAACTAGCTCCTACAATGAGCAGTTCTTC.

This clonotype was detected many times. The chain couples TRBV14 to TRBJ2-1; 11 bases agree with TRBD2. CDR1 and CDR2 (germline): SGHDN, FVKESK. The CDR3 runs 15 residues. After removal of 4 bases from V and 7 bases from J, the junction contained 6 bases not matched to a gene. CDR3: CASSPGLAAGNEQFF. The CDR3 bases are TGTGCCAGCAGCCCGGGACTAGCGGCCGGGAATGAGCAGTTCTTC.

This clonotype has a count of ten or more. This chain uses TRBV6-5 with TRBJ2-5; TRBD1 matches at 8 bases. This CDR3 is built from 15 residues. Germline trimming cut 0 bases from V and 3 bases from J; bases unmatched to any gene: 3. CDR1 is MNHEY, CDR2 SVGAGI, per germline. The DNA for the CDR3 is TGTGCCAGCAGTTACTCGGGGACAGGAAAAGAGACCCAGTACTTC. It specifies CASSYSGTGKETQYF.

The J gene is TRBJ1-3, the V gene TRBV5-5; no firm D call. Germline-derived CDR1 and CDR2 are SGHKS and YYEKEE (reference sequence). The germline V and J ends were trimmed by 0 bases and 3 bases, with 13 bases remaining between them. This CDR3 is built from 16 residues. The CDR3, as DNA: TGTGCCAGCAGCTTGGATCTGGGAGTGCTTGGAAACACCATATATTTT. Translated, it gives CASSLDLGVLGNTIYF.

A remark on this clonotype: Being one base from a much bigger clone, this may be a read error. The chain has TRBV10-3 and TRBJ2-3, with D perhaps matching TRBD2 (5 bases). CDR1 and CDR2 (germline): ENHRY, SYGVKD. The CDR3 has 13 residues. Here the CDR3 reads CAIKGGSTNTQYF. CDR3 sequence (DNA): TGTGCCATCAAGGGCGGGTCCACAAATACGCAGTATTTT.

This clonotype has ten or more counts. J is TRBJ2-3 and V is TRBV5-1; 8 bases align to TRBD2. The germline V gene encodes CDR1 SGHRS and CDR2 YFSETQ. The V segment lost 5 bases and the J segment 1 base; nucleotides outside the gene matches: 6. This CDR3 region has 15 residues. CDR3 DNA sequence: TGCGCCAGCAGAAAGCGGGAGTTGGGCACAGATACGCAGTATTTT. As protein: CASRKRELGTDTQYF.

The chain links TRBV6-5 to TRBJ2-1, with a possible D match to TRBD2 (5 bases). The CDR3 runs to 14 residues. In germline, CDR1 is MNHEY, CDR2 SVGAGI. Trimming stripped 4 bases from V and 8 bases from J, with 15 bases between. The CDR3 DNA reads TGTGCCAGCAGTTTGGGCGGGCATTACGATGAGCAGTTCTTC. Protein product: CASSLGGHYDEQFF.

This clonotype has just a few counts. A junction end diverges from the germline sequence, so it may reflect a read error. This rearrangement joins TRBV14 to TRBJ1-6; D remains ambiguous. CDR1 and CDR2 (germline): SGHDN, FVKESK. The CDR3 loop spans 15 amino acids. For the CDR3, the DNA is TGTGCTAGCAGCCAAGGACCAATTTATAATTCACCCCTCCACTTT. This gives the protein CASSQGPIYNSPLHF.

This clonotype was observed many times. The chain couples TRBV12-3 or TRBV12-4 to TRBJ2-7; D gene uncertain. The CDR3 is 13 residues long. V lost 6 bases and J lost 2, with 11 bases in between. The CDR3 loop reads CASSQVHPYEQYF. DNA of the CDR3: TGTGCCAGCAGCCAGGTACATCCCTACGAGCAGTACTTC.

This clonotype was counted many times. This chain links TRBV11-2 with TRBJ2-5; 9 nucleotides agree with TRBD2. This CDR3 has 17 amino acids. Germline V lookup: CDR1 SGHAT, CDR2 FQNNGV. Germline trimming cut 2 bases from V and 1 base from J; bases unmatched to any gene: 8. The CDR3 nucleotides read TGTGCCAGCAGCTTACGTTCGGCTAGCGGGGCCCAAGAGACCCAGTACTTC. Encoded protein: CASSLRSASGAQETQYF. The whole variable domain, remainder taken from reference TRBV11-2 and TRBJ2-5, is EAGVAQSPRYKIIEKRQSVAFWCNPISGHATLYWYQQILGQGPKLLIQFQNNGVVDDSQLPKDRFSAERLKGVDSTLKIQPAKLEDSAVYLCASSLRSASGAQETQYFGPGTRLLVL.

This clonotype was seen ten or more times. CDR3 sequence reads: CASRHAGRGPYEQYF. CDR3 in DNA: TGTGCCAGCAGACACGCGGGCAGGGGCCCCTACGAGCAGTACTTC. The chain has TRBV11-2 and TRBJ2-7; tentatively, D is TRBD1 (6 bases). The length of the CDR3 is 15 residues. V was cut by 6 bases and J by 2 bases, with 17 bases left in between. The V gene's germline CDR1 is SGHAT and CDR2 FQNNGV.

This clonotype was recorded many times. V and J are TRBV7-2 and TRBJ2-7; 9 nucleotides line up with TRBD2. The CDR3 has 14 residues. CDR1 SGHTA and CDR2 FQGNSA come from the germline V gene. V shed 1 base and J 6 bases; nucleotides not matched to a gene: 4. CDR3 sequence: CASSLVAGGLEQYF. The CDR3 DNA follows: TGTGCCAGCAGCTTAGTGGCGGGGGGGCTCGAGCAGTACTTC.

This clonotype was observed many times. The chain links TRBV11-3 to TRBJ1-1; D is perhaps TRBD1 (5 bases). The CDR3 consists of 17 residues. CDR1 is SGHNT and CDR2 is YENEEA in the germline V gene. The V gene lost 5 bases and the J gene lost 0 bases, with 19 bases spanning the gap. In nucleotides, the CDR3 is TGTGCCAGCAGCCTCCAAGGGGAGGGCCCAATGAACACTGAAGCTTTCTTT. This gives the protein CASSLQGEGPMNTEAFF.

This clonotype was found many times. The rearrangement uses TRBV18 and TRBJ1-2; 7 nucleotides agree with TRBD1. The CDR3 contains 16 residues. Trimming took 3 bases from V and 1 from J; bases not matched to a gene: 8. The germline CDR1 and CDR2 sequences are KGHSH and LQKENI. The CDR3 sequence is CASSPWTGVGNYGYTF. For the CDR3, the DNA is TGTGCCAGCTCACCGTGGACAGGAGTGGGTAACTATGGCTACACCTTC.

This chain uses TRBV29-1 with TRBJ2-7, with 11 bases that match TRBD2. The CDR3 spans 12 residues. V gave up 6 bases and J gave up 2 bases; unmatched junction bases: 0. The germline CDR1 and CDR2 sequences are SQVTM and ANQGSEA. CDR3 sequence reads: CSVLAGAYEQYF. DNA for the CDR3: TGCAGCGTACTAGCGGGGGCCTACGAGCAGTACTTC.

This clonotype occurred many times. The chain joins TRBV15 to TRBJ1-4; no definite D call. Germline V gene data show CDR1 as LNHNV and CDR2 as YYDKDF (reference sequence). The CDR3 has 15 amino acids. Trimming took 0 bases from V and 6 from J, leaving 11 bases between them. The CDR3 protein is CATSRDLIRDEKLFF. CDR3 DNA: TGTGCCACCAGCAGAGATCTCATCCGAGATGAAAAACTGTTTTTT.

This clonotype was seen only a few times. The chain joins TRBV19 to TRBJ2-7; D gene unclear. Trimming pared 9 bases from V and 5 bases from J, leaving 14 bases between. Germline-derived CDR1 and CDR2 are LNHDA and SQIVND (reference sequence). The CDR3 is 12 amino acids. CDR3 amino acids: CASPGPRHEQYF. As DNA, the CDR3 is TGTGCCAGCCCCGGCCCCCGGCACGAGCAGTACTTC.

This clonotype was counted ten times or more. V gene TRBV7-9 combines with J gene TRBJ2-7; 8 nucleotides line up with TRBD2. Germline CDR1 SEHNR, CDR2 FQNEAQ (reference sequence). CDR3 length equals 14 residues. Germline trimming cut 4 bases from V and 2 bases from J; bases unmatched to any gene: 4. The CDR3 region is CASSSPGGAYEQYF. In DNA form, the CDR3 reads TGTGCCAGCAGCTCCCCGGGAGGGGCCTACGAGCAGTACTTC.

This clonotype was seen ten or more times. The chain employs TRBV28 and TRBJ1-2; the D gene is possibly TRBD1 (5 bases). With 3 bases removed from V and 4 bases from J, the gap between germline ends came to 12 bases. The CDR3 runs to 14 residues. Germline CDR1 reads MDHEN; CDR2 reads SYDVKM. CDR3 sequence reads: CASSFPRDSYGYTF. The CDR3 region has the DNA TGTGCCAGCAGTTTCCCCCGGGACTCCTATGGCTACACCTTC.

This clonotype was observed at least ten times. The rearrangement uses TRBV3-1 and TRBJ2-1; 7 bases match TRBD2. The germline gives CDR1 LGHDT, CDR2 YNNKEL (reference sequence). Trimming removed 1 base from V and 8 bases from J; junction bases left unmatched: 5. This CDR3 spans 14 amino acids. CDR3 sequence (DNA): TGTGCCAGCAGCCAAGGGGAGGGAGTAGATGAGCAGTTCTTC. This sequence encodes CASSQGEGVDEQFF.

Many counts were recorded for this clonotype. This rearrangement joins TRBV2 to TRBJ2-7, with 7 bases fitting TRBD1. With 6 bases clipped from V and 2 bases from J, the junction kept 10 bases outside the gene matches. In germline, CDR1 is SNHLY, CDR2 FYNNEI. The CDR3 sequence is 15 residues long. The CDR3 reads CASRRTGDSPYEQYF. CDR3 sequence (DNA): TGTGCCAGCAGGCGAACCGGGGACAGTCCCTACGAGCAGTACTTC. Full variable domain (rest looked up from reference TRBV2 and TRBJ2-7): EPEVTQTPSHQVTQMGQEVILRCVPISNHLYFYWYRQILGQKVEFLVSFYNNEISEKSEIFDDQFSVERPDGSNFTLKIRSTKLEDSAMYFCASRRTGDSPYEQYFGPGTRLTVT.

This clonotype was counted many times. The chain carries TRBV6-1 and TRBJ2-2, with D perhaps matching TRBD1 (6 bases). Germline values: CDR1 MNHNS, CDR2 SASEGT. CDR3 length equals 15 residues. V was cut by 5 bases and J by 2 bases, with 12 bases left in between. The CDR3 here is CASSYTGLNTGELFF. CDR3 in DNA: TGTGCCAGCAGTTATACAGGGCTAAACACCGGGGAGCTGTTTTTT.

This clonotype was detected ten times or more. This chain links TRBV3-1 with TRBJ1-2; D gene uncertain. Germline CDR1 reads LGHDT; CDR2 reads YNNKEL (reference sequence). V dropped 1 base and J dropped 5 bases, with 14 bases sitting between them. The CDR3 has 15 residues. In DNA form, the CDR3 reads TGTGCCAGCAGCCAAGTGCTCCTAATGGGGTATGGCTACACCTTC. Translated, it gives CASSQVLLMGYGYTF.